Listed below are T cell receptor beta chains from one sample, sequenced in a study of multiple sclerosis patients with progressive multifocal leukoencephalopathy. Libraries were prepared by immunoSEQ multiplex PCR; TCRdb keeps only in-frame clonotypes and omits some of them. The table includes fewer than 35,000 clones, around nine tenths detected once. Specimen: PBMCs. These receptors were collected from a human donor with multiple sclerosis. Each CDR3 is given with its conserved first and last residue. The order of the fields is J gene, clone size, D gene, V gene, CDR3 DNA, CDR3 protein. D genes are given only for firm matches. Only some rows state a clone size, as once, few, many or a class for expanded clones.

>TRBJ2-7|.|.|TRBV28
TGTGCCAGCAGACTATCCCGACTGAACGAGCAGTACTTC
CASRLSRLNEQYF
>TRBJ1-1|.|.|TRBV7-8
TGTGCCAGCAGCTTAGCGCTGAACACTGAAGCTTTCTTT
CASSLALNTEAFF
>TRBJ2-1|.|TRBD2|TRBV5-1
TGCGCCAGCAGCTTGGGTCCAGGGCGGGGGAAGAAGGAGCAGTTCTTC
CASSLGPGRGKKEQFF
>TRBJ2-7|few|.|TRBV19
TGTGCCAGTAGGCAGGGAGCGGCTTACGAGCAGTACTTC
CASRQGAAYEQYF
>TRBJ2-1|.|.|TRBV10-3
TGTGCCATCAGTGAGTCAGCCACGGCGAGCGGGAATGAGCAGTTCTTC
CAISESATASGNEQFF
>TRBJ2-7|.|.|TRBV6-6
TGTGCCAGCTCCCTCCCGCCCTCCTACGAGCAGTACTTC
CASSLPPSYEQYF
>TRBJ2-7|.|TRBD2|TRBV4-2
TGTGCCAGCAGCCAGCTCCTAGCGGGAGACTCCTACGAGCAGTACTTC
CASSQLLAGDSYEQYF
>TRBJ1-2|.|.|TRBV6-5
TGTGCCAGCAGGACAGGAAACTATGGCTACACCTTC
CASRTGNYGYTF
>TRBJ2-1|.|TRBD2|TRBV6-1
TGTGCCAGCAGTGCAAGACCGGGACTAGGGAGCGATGAGCAGTTCTTC
CASSARPGLGSDEQFF
>TRBJ2-6|.|.|TRBV6-1
TGTGCCAGCAGTGAGCAGGGAGGAAGTCGGCCTGGGGCCAACGTCCTGACTTTC
CASSEQGGSRPGANVLTF
>TRBJ1-3|few|.|TRBV4-3
TGCGCCAGCAGCCAAGATCGGGATAAGACCTCTGGAAACACCATATATTTT
CASSQDRDKTSGNTIYF
>TRBJ2-7|.|.|TRBV4-3
TGCGCCAGCAGCCAAGAACCAGGCCGTTTCTACGAGCAGTACTTC
CASSQEPGRFYEQYF
>TRBJ2-2|.|.|TRBV27
TGTGCCAGCAGTTTATCGGACAGATCGAACACCGGGGAGCTGTTTTTT
CASSLSDRSNTGELFF
>TRBJ1-2|.|.|TRBV10-3
TGTGCCATCAGTCAACAGGAGGACTATGGCTACACCTTC
CAISQQEDYGYTF
>TRBJ1-1|.|.|TRBV5-4
TGTGCCAGCAGCTTGGGGGGGGGTGGCACTGAAGCTTTCTTT
CASSLGGGGTEAFF
>TRBJ2-3|.|TRBD2|TRBV9
TGTGCCAGCAGCGTAGAAGCGGGAGATCGCACACGTACGCAGTATTTT
CASSVEAGDRTRTQYF
>TRBJ1-5|.|.|TRBV7-2
TGTGCCAGCAGCTTATACTTTGATCAGCCCCAGCATTTT
CASSLYFDQPQHF
>TRBJ1-1|.|.|TRBV9
TGTGCCAGCAGCAGGTCAGGGGACACTGAAGCTTTCTTT
CASSRSGDTEAFF
>TRBJ1-2|.|TRBD1|TRBV2
TGTGCCAGCAGTGAAGCGGTGACAGGGCCCGAGTGGGGCTACACCTTC
CASSEAVTGPEWGYTF
>TRBJ2-2|.|.|TRBV5-1
TGCGCCAGCAGCATCGGGGAGGCCGGGGAGCTGTTTTTT
CASSIGEAGELFF
>TRBJ2-7|.|TRBD1|TRBV15
TGTGCCACCAGCAGCCCCCCAGGGACAGCCCCCGAGCAGTACTTC
CATSSPPGTAPEQYF
>TRBJ1-1|.|TRBD1|TRBV9
TGTGCCAGCAGCACCCTAGGACAGGGGTATAATCCGAACACTGAAGCTTTCTTT
CASSTLGQGYNPNTEAFF
>TRBJ2-7|once|.|TRBV7-2
TGTGCCAGCAGCTTACGGGACAACTACGAGCAGTACTTC
CASSLRDNYEQYF